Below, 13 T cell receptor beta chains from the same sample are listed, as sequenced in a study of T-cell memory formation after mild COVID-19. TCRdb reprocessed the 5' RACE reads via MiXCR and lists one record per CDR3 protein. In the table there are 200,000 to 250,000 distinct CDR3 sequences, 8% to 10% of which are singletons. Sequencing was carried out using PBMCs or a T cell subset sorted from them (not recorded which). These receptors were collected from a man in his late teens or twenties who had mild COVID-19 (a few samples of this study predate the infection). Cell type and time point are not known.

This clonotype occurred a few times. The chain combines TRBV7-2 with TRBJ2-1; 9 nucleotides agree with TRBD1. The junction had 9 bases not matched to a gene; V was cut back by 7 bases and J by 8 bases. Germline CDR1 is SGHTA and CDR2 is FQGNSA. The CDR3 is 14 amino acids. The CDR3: CASIRDREIYEQFF. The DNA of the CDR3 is TGTGCCAGCATCCGGGACAGGGAGATCTATGAGCAGTTCTTC.

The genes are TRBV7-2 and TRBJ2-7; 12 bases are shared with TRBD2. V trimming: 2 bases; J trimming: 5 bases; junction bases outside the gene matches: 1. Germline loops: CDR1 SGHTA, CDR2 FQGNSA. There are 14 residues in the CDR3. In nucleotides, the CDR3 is TGTGCCAGCAGCTTACTAGCGGGGGGGGACGAGCAGTACTTC. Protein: CASSLLAGGDEQYF.

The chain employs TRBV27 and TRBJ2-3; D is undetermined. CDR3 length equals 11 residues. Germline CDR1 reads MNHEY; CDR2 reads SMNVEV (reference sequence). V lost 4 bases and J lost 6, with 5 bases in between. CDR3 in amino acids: CASSSWDTQYF. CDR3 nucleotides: TGTGCCAGCAGTTCATGGGATACGCAGTATTTT.

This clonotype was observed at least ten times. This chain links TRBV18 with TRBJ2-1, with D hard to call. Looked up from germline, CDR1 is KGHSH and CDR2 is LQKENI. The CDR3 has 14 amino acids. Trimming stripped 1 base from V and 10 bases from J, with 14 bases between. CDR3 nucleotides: TGTGCCAGCTCACCACAGGAGACTGGCGCCGAGCAGTTCTTC. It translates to CASSPQETGAEQFF.

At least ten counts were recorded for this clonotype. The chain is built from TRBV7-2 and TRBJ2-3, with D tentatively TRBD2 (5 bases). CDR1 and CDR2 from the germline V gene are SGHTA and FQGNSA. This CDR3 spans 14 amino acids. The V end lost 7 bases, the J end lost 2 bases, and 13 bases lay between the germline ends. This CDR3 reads CASKTMLDTDTQYF. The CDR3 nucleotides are TGTGCCAGCAAGACTATGCTAGACACAGATACGCAGTATTTT.

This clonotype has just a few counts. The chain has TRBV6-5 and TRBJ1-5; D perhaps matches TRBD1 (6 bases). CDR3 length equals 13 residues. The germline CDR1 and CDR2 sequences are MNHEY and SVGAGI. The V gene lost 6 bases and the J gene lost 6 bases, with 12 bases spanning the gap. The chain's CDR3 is CASSITGFQPQHF. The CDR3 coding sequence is TGTGCCAGCAGCATCACAGGGTTTCAGCCCCAGCATTTT.

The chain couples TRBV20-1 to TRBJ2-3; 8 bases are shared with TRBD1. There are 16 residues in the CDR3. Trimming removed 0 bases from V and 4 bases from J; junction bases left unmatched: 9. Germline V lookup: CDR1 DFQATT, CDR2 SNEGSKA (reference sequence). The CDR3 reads CSARDGRGLSADTQYF. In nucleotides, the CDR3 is TGCAGTGCTAGAGATGGCAGGGGGCTTAGCGCAGATACGCAGTATTTT.

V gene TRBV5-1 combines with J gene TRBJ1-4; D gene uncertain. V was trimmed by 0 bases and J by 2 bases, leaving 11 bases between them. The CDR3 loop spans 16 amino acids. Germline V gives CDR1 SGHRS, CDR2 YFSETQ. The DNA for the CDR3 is TGCGCCAGCAGCTTGGAAGGCGGGGTGACTAATGAAAAACTGTTTTTT. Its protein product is CASSLEGGVTNEKLFF.

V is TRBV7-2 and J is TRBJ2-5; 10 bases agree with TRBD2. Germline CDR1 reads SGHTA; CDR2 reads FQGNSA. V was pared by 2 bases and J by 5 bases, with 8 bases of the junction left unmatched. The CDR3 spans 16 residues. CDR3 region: CASSLRSGRAGETQYF. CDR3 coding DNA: TGTGCCAGCAGCTTACGCAGCGGGAGGGCTGGGGAGACCCAGTACTTC.

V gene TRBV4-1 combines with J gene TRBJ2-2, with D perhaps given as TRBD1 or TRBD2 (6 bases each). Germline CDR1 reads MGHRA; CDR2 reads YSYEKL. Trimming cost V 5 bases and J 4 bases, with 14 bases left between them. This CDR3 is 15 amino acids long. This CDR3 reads CASSRGGQPTGELFF. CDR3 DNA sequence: TGCGCCAGCAGCAGGGGAGGACAGCCCACCGGGGAGCTGTTTTTT.

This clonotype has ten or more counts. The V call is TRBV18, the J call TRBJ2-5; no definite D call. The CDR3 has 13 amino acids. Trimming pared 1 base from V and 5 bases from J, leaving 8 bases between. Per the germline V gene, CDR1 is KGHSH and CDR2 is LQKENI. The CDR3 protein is CASSPLQRETQYF. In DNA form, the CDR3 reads TGTGCCAGCTCACCACTTCAGAGGGAGACCCAGTACTTC.

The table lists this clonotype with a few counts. The CDR3 nucleotides are TGTGCCAGCAGCACGCGAGTTCGGGATGAGCAGTTCTTC. Protein sequence: CASSTRVRDEQFF. The chain combines TRBV7-2 with TRBJ2-1; D ambiguous. The V end was cut by 5 bases, the J end by 8 bases, with 13 bases between. Per germline, CDR1 SGHTA and CDR2 FQGNSA. This CDR3 is built from 13 residues.

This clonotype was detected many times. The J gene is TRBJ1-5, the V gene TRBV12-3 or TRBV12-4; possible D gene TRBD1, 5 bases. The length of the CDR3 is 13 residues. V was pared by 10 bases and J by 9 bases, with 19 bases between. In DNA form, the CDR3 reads TGTGCCACCCAGGCGGGGCGGTTCGGGCCCCAGCATTTT. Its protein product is CATQAGRFGPQHF.